This T cell receptor beta chain was profiled in a study of blood T cell repertoires in COVID-19. As for the study in general: The United States, Italy and Spain provided the acute and convalescent COVID-19 samples. The cDNA or gDNA used as material had been derived from T cells, B-cell-depleted T cells, or PBMCs.

Germline V gene data show CDR1 as SGHRS and CDR2 as YFSETQ. The CDR3 contains 14 residues. Trimming stripped 0 bases from V and 2 bases from J, with 8 bases between. Seattle patient enrollment occurred during active infection, with longitudinal follow-up thereafter. The authors' processing: Nucleated cell number was recorded as an estimate derived from reference gene primer amplification. TCRdb keeps only in-frame clones here, not all; method: immunoSEQ multiplex PCR. V and J calls and clone size are given by that table; D and trimming were obtained from the DNA. The repertoire holds approximately 350,000 clones, with about 90% as singletons. In the case of this clone: The same CDR3 can be traced to other DNA sequences in this sample.

The V and J genes are TRBV5-1 and TRBJ1-1; no clear D gene. The source is a woman aged 45 to 65 with COVID-19, enrolled during active disease. The sample comprised peripheral blood. CDR3 DNA sequence: TGCGCCAGCAGCTTGGGAGGGTCCAACACTGAAGCTTTCTTT. This codes for CASSLGGSNTEAFF.